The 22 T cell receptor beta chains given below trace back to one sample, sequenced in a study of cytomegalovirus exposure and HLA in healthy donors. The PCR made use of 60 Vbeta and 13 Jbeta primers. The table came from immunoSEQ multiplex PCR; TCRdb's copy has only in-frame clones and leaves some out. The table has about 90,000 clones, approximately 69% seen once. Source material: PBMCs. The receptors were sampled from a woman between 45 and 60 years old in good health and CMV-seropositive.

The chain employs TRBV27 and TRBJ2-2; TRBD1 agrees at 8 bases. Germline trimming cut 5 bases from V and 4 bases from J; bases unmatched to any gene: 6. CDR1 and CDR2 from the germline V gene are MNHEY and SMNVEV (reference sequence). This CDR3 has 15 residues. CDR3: CASSIRGRSTGELFF. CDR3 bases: TGTGCCAGCAGTATCAGGGGGCGCAGCACCGGGGAGCTGTTTTTT.

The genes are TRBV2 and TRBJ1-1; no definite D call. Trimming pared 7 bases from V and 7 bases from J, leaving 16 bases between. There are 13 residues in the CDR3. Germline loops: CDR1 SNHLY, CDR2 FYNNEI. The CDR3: CASTDGLGGEAFF. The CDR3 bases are TGTGCCAGCACCGACGGGTTGGGTGGTGAAGCTTTCTTT.

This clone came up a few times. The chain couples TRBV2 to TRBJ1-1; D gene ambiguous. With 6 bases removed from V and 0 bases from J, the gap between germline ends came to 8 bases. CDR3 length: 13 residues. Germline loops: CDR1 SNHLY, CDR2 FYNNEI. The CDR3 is CASSPQLNTEAFF. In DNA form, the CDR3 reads TGTGCCAGCAGCCCACAGCTGAACACTGAAGCTTTCTTT.

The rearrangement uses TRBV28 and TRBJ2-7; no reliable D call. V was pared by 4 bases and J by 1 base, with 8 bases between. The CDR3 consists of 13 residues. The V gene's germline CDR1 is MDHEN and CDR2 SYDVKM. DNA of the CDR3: TGTGCCAGCAGTTCTACCTCGTCCTACGAGCAGTACTTC. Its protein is CASSSTSSYEQYF. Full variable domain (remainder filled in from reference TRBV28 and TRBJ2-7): DVKVTQSSRYLVKRTGEKVFLECVQDMDHENMFWYRQDPGLGLRLIYFSYDVKMKEKGDIPEGYSVSREKKERFSLILESASTNQTSMYLCASSSTSSYEQYFGPGTRLTVT.

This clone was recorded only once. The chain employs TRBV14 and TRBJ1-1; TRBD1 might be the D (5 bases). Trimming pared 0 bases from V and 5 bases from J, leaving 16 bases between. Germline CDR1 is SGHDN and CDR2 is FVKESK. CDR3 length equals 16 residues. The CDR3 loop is CASSQDLEEGLTEAFF. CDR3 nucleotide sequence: TGTGCCAGCAGCCAAGATCTAGAGGAGGGGCTGACTGAAGCTTTCTTT.

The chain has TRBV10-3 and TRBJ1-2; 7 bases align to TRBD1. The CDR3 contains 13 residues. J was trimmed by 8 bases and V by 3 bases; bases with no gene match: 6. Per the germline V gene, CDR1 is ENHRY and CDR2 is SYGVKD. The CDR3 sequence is CAISDGQGEGYTF. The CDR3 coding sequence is TGTGCCATCAGTGACGGTCAGGGGGAAGGCTACACCTTC.

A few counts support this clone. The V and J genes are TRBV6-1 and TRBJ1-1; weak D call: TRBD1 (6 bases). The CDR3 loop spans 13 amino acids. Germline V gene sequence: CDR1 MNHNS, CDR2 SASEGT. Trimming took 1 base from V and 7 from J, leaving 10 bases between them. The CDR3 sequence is CASSEGGGYEAFF. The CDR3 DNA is TGTGCCAGCAGTGAAGGAGGGGGTTATGAAGCTTTCTTT.

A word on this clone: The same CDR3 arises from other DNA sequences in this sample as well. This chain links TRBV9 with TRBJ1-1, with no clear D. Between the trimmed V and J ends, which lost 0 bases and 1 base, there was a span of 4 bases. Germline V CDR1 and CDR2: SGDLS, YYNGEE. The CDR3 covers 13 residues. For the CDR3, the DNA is TGTGCCAGCAGCGTAGGAGAGAACACTGAAGCTTTCTTT. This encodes CASSVGENTEAFF.

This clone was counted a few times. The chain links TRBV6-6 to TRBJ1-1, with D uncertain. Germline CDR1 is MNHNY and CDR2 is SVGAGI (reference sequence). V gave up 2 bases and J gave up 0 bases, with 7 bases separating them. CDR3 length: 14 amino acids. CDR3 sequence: CASSYVTVNTEAFF. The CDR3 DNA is TGTGCCAGCAGTTACGTTACAGTGAACACTGAAGCTTTCTTT.

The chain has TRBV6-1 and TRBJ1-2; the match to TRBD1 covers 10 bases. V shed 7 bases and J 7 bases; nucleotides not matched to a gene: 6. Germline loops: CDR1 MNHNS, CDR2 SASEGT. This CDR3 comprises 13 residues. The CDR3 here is CASIPGQGLGYTF. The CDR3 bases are TGTGCCAGCATCCCGGGACAGGGGCTTGGCTACACCTTC.

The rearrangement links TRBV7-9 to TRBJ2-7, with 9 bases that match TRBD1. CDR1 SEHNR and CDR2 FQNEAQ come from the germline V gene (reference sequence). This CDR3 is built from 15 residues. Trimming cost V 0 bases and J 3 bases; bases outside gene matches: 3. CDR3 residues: CASSLARDRVYEQYF. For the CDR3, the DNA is TGTGCCAGCAGCTTAGCGAGGGACAGGGTCTACGAGCAGTACTTC.

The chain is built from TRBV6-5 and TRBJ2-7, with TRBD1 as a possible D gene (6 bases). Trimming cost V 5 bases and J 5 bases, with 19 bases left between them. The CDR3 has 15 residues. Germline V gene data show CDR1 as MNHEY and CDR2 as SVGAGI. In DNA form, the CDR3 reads TGTGCCAGCAGTCGGATTACAGGGTGGCCTCACGAGCAGTACTTC. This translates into CASSRITGWPHEQYF.

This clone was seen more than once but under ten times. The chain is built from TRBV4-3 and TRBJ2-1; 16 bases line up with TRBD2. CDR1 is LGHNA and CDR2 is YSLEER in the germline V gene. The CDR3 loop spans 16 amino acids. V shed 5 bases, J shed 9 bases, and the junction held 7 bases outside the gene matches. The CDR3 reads CASSFGTSGGVVEQFF. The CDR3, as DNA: TGCGCCAGCAGCTTCGGGACTAGCGGGGGGGTAGTTGAGCAGTTCTTC.

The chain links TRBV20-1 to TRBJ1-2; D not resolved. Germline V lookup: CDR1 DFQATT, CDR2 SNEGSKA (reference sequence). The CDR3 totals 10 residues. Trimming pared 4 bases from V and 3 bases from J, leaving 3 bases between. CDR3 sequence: CSAIDYGYTF. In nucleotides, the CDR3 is TGCAGTGCTATAGACTATGGCTACACCTTC.

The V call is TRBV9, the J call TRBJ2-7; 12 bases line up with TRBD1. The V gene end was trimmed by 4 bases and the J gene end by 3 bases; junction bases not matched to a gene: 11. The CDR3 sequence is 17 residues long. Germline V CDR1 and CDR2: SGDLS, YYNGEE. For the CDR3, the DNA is TGTGCCAGCAGCCCAAGGGACAGGGGGCGCGGAAACTACGAGCAGTACTTC. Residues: CASSPRDRGRGNYEQYF.

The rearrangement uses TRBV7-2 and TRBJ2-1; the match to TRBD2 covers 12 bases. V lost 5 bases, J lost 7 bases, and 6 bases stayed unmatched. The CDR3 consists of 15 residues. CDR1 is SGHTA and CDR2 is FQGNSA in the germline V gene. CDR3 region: CASSVLAGGGNEQFF. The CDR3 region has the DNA TGTGCCAGCAGCGTACTAGCGGGGGGCGGTAATGAGCAGTTCTTC.

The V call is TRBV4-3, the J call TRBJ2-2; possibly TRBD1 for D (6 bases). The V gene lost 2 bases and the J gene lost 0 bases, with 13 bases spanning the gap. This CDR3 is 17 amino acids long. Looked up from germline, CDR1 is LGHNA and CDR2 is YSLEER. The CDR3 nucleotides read TGCGCCAGCAGCCAATCTTCAGGGGCTACGAACACCGGGGAGCTGTTTTTT. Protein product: CASSQSSGATNTGELFF.

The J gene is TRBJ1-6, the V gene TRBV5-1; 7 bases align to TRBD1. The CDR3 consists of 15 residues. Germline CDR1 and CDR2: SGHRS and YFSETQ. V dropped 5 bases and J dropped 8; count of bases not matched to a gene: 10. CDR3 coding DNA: TGCGCCAGCAGTCGCACAGGGGCATTGGATTCACCCCTCCACTTT. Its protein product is CASSRTGALDSPLHF.

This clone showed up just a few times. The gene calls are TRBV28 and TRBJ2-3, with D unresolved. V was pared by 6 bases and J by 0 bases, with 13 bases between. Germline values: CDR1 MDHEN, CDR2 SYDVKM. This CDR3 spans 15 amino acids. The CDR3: CASSPAGLSTDTQYF. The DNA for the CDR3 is TGTGCCAGCAGCCCCGCAGGTCTTAGCACAGATACGCAGTATTTT.

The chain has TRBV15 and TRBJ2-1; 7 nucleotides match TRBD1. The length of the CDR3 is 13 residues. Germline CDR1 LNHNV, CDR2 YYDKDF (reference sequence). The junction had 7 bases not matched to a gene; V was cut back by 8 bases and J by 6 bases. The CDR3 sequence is CATGSDRANEQFF. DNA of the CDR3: TGTGCCACCGGATCTGACAGGGCCAATGAGCAGTTCTTC.

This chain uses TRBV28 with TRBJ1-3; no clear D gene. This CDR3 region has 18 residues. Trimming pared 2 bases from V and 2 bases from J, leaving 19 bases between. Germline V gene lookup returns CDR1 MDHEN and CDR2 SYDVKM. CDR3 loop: CASSLVALGSGPGNTIYF. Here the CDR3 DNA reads TGTGCCAGCAGTTTAGTTGCCTTGGGCTCTGGGCCTGGAAACACCATATATTTT.

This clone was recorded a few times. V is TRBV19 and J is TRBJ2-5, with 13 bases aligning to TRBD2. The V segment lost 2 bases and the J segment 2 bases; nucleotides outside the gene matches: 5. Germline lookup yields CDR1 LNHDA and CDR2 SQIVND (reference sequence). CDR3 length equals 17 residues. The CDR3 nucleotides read TGTGCCAGTAGTATAAGACTAGCGGGGGGACTACAAGAGACCCAGTACTTC. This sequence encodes CASSIRLAGGLQETQYF.